Each of the 23 T cell receptor beta chains below was sequenced from the same sample in a study of T cell repertoires in cytomegalovirus infection. Their cognate antigens are unknown. TCRdb reanalysed the reads using MiXCR and keeps one entry per CDR3 protein. The table has approximately 910,000 distinct CDR3 sequences, less than 35% seen once; the top ten hold over 12%. This specimen consisted of cultured CD8+ T cells from PBMCs, obtained from culture after CMV antigen stimulation. Every receptor here comes from a human donor in good health (CMV status not recorded). Some clones in this sample may be carry-over from other donors' samples.

The chain uses TRBV7-8 and TRBJ1-5; 10 bases are a match to TRBD1. The CDR3 runs 17 residues. Germline CDR1 is SGHVS and CDR2 is FQNEAQ. The ends lost 5 bases at V and 6 bases at J; junction bases unmatched: 13. CDR3 in DNA: TGTGCCAGCAGCCCCACCCGGGACAGGGGAATGGGTCAGCCCCAGCATTTT. Residues: CASSPTRDRGMGQPQHF.

This sequence joins TRBV12-3 or TRBV12-4 and TRBJ1-2, with a tentative D call TRBD1 (5 bases). The CDR3 sequence is 15 residues long. With 2 bases removed from V and 2 bases from J, the gap between germline ends came to 12 bases. The DNA for the CDR3 is TGTGCCAGCAGTTTAACCATGGGGCAGAACTATGGCTACACCTTC. This encodes CASSLTMGQNYGYTF.

CDR3 loop: CASSARDRAFSGANVLTF. In nucleotides, the CDR3 is TGTGCCAGCAGCGCGAGGGACAGGGCCTTCTCTGGGGCCAACGTCCTGACTTTC. This rearrangement joins TRBV9 to TRBJ2-6; TRBD1 aligns across 9 bases. With 3 bases clipped from V and 0 bases from J, the junction kept 7 bases outside the gene matches. The CDR3 has 18 amino acids. CDR1 SGDLS and CDR2 YYNGEE come from the germline V gene.

In this sample, this clonotype turned up a few times. The chain combines TRBV13 with TRBJ2-7; D remains ambiguous. Per the germline V gene, CDR1 is PRHDT and CDR2 is FYEKMQ (reference sequence). V gave up 3 bases and J gave up 3 bases, with 9 bases separating them. This CDR3 comprises 13 residues. The DNA for the CDR3 is TGTGCCAGCAGCTTTTTGGATGACTACGAGCAGTACGTC. Residues: CASSFLDDYEQYV.

The V and J genes are TRBV29-1 and TRBJ1-1; D possibly corresponds to TRBD1 (6 bases). Looked up from germline, CDR1 is SQVTM and CDR2 is ANQGSEA. Trimming took 4 bases from V and 6 from J, leaving 9 bases between them. This CDR3 comprises 11 residues. This CDR3 is CSVGGQAEAFF. CDR3 nucleotides: TGCAGCGTTGGGGGACAAGCTGAAGCTTTCTTT.

This rearrangement joins TRBV7-9 to TRBJ1-3; no definite D call. V lost 2 bases, J lost 0 bases, and 5 bases lay in between. The CDR3 covers 14 residues. Germline CDR1 is SEHNR and CDR2 is FQNEAQ (reference sequence). The CDR3 sequence: CASSLHNSGNTIYF. The CDR3 bases are TGTGCCAGCAGCTTACACAACTCTGGAAACACCATATATTTT.

This clonotype was seen only a few times. This chain connects TRBV6-6 to TRBJ2-5; D gene ambiguous. The CDR3 consists of 13 residues. Germline loops: CDR1 MNHNY, CDR2 SVGAGI (reference sequence). Trimming pared 2 bases from V and 4 bases from J, leaving 8 bases between. The CDR3: CASSYTTAETQYF. CDR3 nucleotides: TGTGCCAGCAGTTACACTACAGCAGAGACCCAGTACTTC.

Concerning this clonotype itself: A junction end diverges from the germline sequence, so it may reflect a read error. The gene calls are TRBV4-1 and TRBJ1-1; D not resolved. From germline, CDR1 is MGHRA and CDR2 YSYEKL. CDR3 length: 17 residues. The CDR3 sequence is CASSPRSSGGMNTEAFF. The CDR3 DNA follows: TGTGCCAGCAGCCCTAGGTCATCGGGAGGCATGAACACTGAAGCTTTCTTT.

V gene TRBV4-1 combines with J gene TRBJ2-5, with 10 positions matching TRBD2. CDR1 is MGHRA and CDR2 is YSYEKL in the germline V gene. The V segment lost 4 bases and the J segment 5 bases; nucleotides outside the gene matches: 7. The CDR3 has 15 residues. The CDR3 nucleotides read TGCGCCAGCAGCCCTCTCAGCGGGGGGGCGGAGACCCAGTACTTC. Its translation is CASSPLSGGAETQYF.

The chain links TRBV24-1 to TRBJ2-1; 7 bases agree with TRBD1. V shed 4 bases, J shed 7 bases, and the junction held 6 bases outside the gene matches. The CDR3 length is 14 residues. The germline V gene encodes CDR1 KGHDR and CDR2 SFDVKD. This CDR3 reads CATSDPGTDNEQFF. DNA of the CDR3: TGTGCCACCAGTGACCCCGGGACAGATAATGAGCAGTTCTTC.

This clonotype was seen ten or more times. The chain uses TRBV7-8 and TRBJ1-6; TRBD1 matches at 7 bases. The CDR3 has 15 residues. The ends lost 5 bases at V and 12 bases at J; junction bases unmatched: 13. Germline V gene data show CDR1 as SGHVS and CDR2 as FQNEAQ. The DNA for the CDR3 is TGTGCCAGCAGCCTGGAGGGGACAGTGTTTCTACCCCTCCACTTT. Protein sequence: CASSLEGTVFLPLHF.

The gene calls are TRBV6-2 or TRBV6-3 and TRBJ2-4; D remains unclear. Trimming removed 1 base at V and 3 bases at J, with 13 bases between. This CDR3 spans 16 amino acids. Germline V gene data show CDR1 as MNHEY and CDR2 as SVGEGT. CDR3 nucleotide sequence: TGTGCCAGCAGTTACTTGGCCCCGAGTAGCAAAAACATTCAGTACTTC. Translating it yields CASSYLAPSSKNIQYF.

The V call is TRBV7-9, the J call TRBJ2-7; perhaps D is TRBD1 or TRBD2 (6 bases each). The CDR3 sequence is 14 residues long. The V end lost 7 bases, the J end lost 0 bases, and 13 bases lay between the germline ends. Per germline, CDR1 SEHNR and CDR2 FQNEAQ (reference sequence). CDR3 loop: CASTGGSTSYEQYF. The CDR3 DNA sequence: TGTGCCAGCACCGGGGGCTCTACCTCCTACGAGCAGTACTTC.

This clonotype was seen more than once but under ten times. The gene calls are TRBV6-1 and TRBJ2-6; D may match TRBD1 or TRBD2 (6 bases each). This CDR3 region has 20 residues. The germline V gene has CDR1 MNHNS and CDR2 SASEGT. V was shortened by 7 bases and J by 2 bases, with 27 bases between the two germline ends. The CDR3 coding sequence is TGTGCCAGCATTCCTGTTCCCCCTGTCCGGGGGCTCACTGGGGCCAACGTCCTGACTTTC. Its protein is CASIPVPPVRGLTGANVLTF.

J is TRBJ1-2 and V is TRBV5-1, with D possibly TRBD1 on 5 matching bases. Trimming pared 2 bases from V and 3 bases from J, leaving 11 bases between. The germline V gene has CDR1 SGHRS and CDR2 YFSETQ. The CDR3 length is 14 residues. The CDR3 sequence is CASSFRDWDYGYTF. The DNA of the CDR3 is TGCGCCAGCAGCTTTCGGGACTGGGACTATGGCTACACCTTC.

This chain joins TRBV27 and TRBJ2-1; 13 nucleotides match TRBD2. The CDR3 runs to 16 residues. Germline V gene lookup returns CDR1 MNHEY and CDR2 SMNVEV (reference sequence). V lost 5 bases and J lost 6; bases outside the gene matches: 7. DNA of the CDR3: TGTGCCAGCAGTCCAGGGACTAGCGGGGCCATCAATGAGCAGTTCTTC. This encodes CASSPGTSGAINEQFF.

This chain joins TRBV5-1 and TRBJ1-5; D is perhaps TRBD1 (5 bases). Germline CDR1 SGHRS, CDR2 YFSETQ. The CDR3 contains 13 residues. With 6 bases removed from V and 6 bases from J, the gap between germline ends came to 13 bases. This CDR3 reads CASIPQGGQPQHF. CDR3 DNA: TGCGCCAGCATCCCCCAGGGAGGTCAGCCCCAGCATTTT.

This clonotype was seen a few times. This chain uses TRBV6-5 with TRBJ2-7, with TRBD1 matching over 11 bases. With V trimmed by 6 bases and J by 6 bases, 1 base remained unmatched. The length of the CDR3 is 12 residues. The germline gives CDR1 MNHEY, CDR2 SVGAGI. CDR3 in DNA: TGTGCCAGCAGAGGGACAGGGGGCGAGCAGTACTTC. Its translation is CASRGTGGEQYF.

The chain uses TRBV7-8 and TRBJ2-7; D call uncertain. The CDR3 length is 15 residues. In germline, CDR1 is SGHVS, CDR2 FQNEAQ. V gave up 2 bases and J gave up 0 bases, with 11 bases separating them. DNA for the CDR3: TGTGCCAGCAGCTTACGTCTGTTAAACTCCTACGAGCAGTACTTC. Its translation: CASSLRLLNSYEQYF.

This rearrangement joins TRBV11-1 to TRBJ1-1, with D maybe TRBD1 (5 bases). Germline V gives CDR1 SGHAT, CDR2 FQDESV (reference sequence). V lost 3 bases and J 11 bases, leaving 25 bases between the germline ends. The CDR3 runs to 16 residues. CDR3 amino acids: CASSLRGFSMVQSAFF. The CDR3 region has the DNA TGTGCCAGCAGCTTGAGGGGATTCAGCATGGTTCAGTCTGCTTTCTTT.

This clonotype was counted a few times. The V call is TRBV4-1, the J call TRBJ1-2; maybe TRBD1 (5 bases). The CDR3 covers 12 residues. Germline values: CDR1 MGHRA, CDR2 YSYEKL. V lost 1 base to trimming and J lost 8 bases, with 8 bases between them. CDR3 bases: TGCGCCAGCAGCCAAGCAGGGAACGGCTACACCTTC. This encodes CASSQAGNGYTF.

V and J are TRBV7-3 and TRBJ2-5; TRBD1 is a possible D gene (5 bases). This CDR3 spans 15 amino acids. Looked up from germline, CDR1 is SGHTA and CDR2 is FQGTGA. The V and J ends lost 5 bases and 3 bases respectively, with 16 bases between them. As DNA, the CDR3 is TGTGCCAGCAGCCCACCGTTACAGGTGAAAGAGACCCAGTACTTC. Protein sequence: CASSPPLQVKETQYF.

This clonotype was seen only a few times. This chain uses TRBV4-1 with TRBJ2-1, with 8 bases matching TRBD1. The J segment lost 6 bases and the V segment lost 8 bases, leaving 6 bases of the junction unmatched. CDR1 MGHRA and CDR2 YSYEKL come from the germline V gene. The CDR3 runs 13 residues. CDR3 DNA sequence: TGCGCCAGCGGCTGGACAGGGACCAATGAGCAGTTCTTC. Amino acid sequence: CASGWTGTNEQFF.